One sample yielded the 32 T cell receptor beta chains listed below, sequenced in a study of PD-1 blockade in classical Hodgkin lymphoma. Sequenced by immunoSEQ multiplex PCR; TCRdb stores in-frame clones only, minus some. This sample has over 25,000 clones; approximately 88% occur once, and the top ten carry under 0.4%. The time point was: newly diagnosed, previously untreated cHL patient sample. CD4+ T cells were purified from thawed PBMCs by magnetic negative selection. Material: CD4+ T cells from blood. All receptors come from a human donor with classical Hodgkin lymphoma.

V and J are TRBV5-1 and TRBJ2-3; D is ambiguous. Per the germline V gene, CDR1 is SGHRS and CDR2 is YFSETQ. The CDR3 covers 12 residues. The V end was cut by 4 bases, the J end by 0 bases, with 3 bases between. CDR3 coding DNA: TGCGCCAGCAGCGCAAGCACAGATACGCAGTATTTT. As protein: CASSASTDTQYF.

This clone was seen a single time. The rearrangement joins TRBV6-6 to TRBJ1-6; D ambiguous. This CDR3 spans 13 amino acids. CDR1 is MNHNY, CDR2 SVGAGI, per germline (reference sequence). The V end was cut by 5 bases, the J end by 7 bases, with 9 bases between. The CDR3 DNA sequence: TGTGCCAGCAGTCGACTACAGAATTCACCCCTCCACTTT. It encodes CASSRLQNSPLHF.

This clone was recorded once. The genes are TRBV5-4 and TRBJ2-7; maybe TRBD2 (5 bases). The CDR3 contains 18 residues. V gave up 9 bases and J gave up 0 bases, with 28 bases separating them. Germline lookup yields CDR1 SGHNT and CDR2 YYREEE (reference sequence). CDR3 residues: CATPLNLIIARSSYEQYF. DNA for the CDR3: TGTGCCACCCCACTTAATCTAATCATAGCGAGGAGCTCCTACGAGCAGTACTTC.

The V gene is TRBV23-1, the J gene TRBJ2-5; 8 nucleotides align to TRBD2. TRBV23-1 is placed among ORFs of uncertain function. The trim removed 1 base at V and 2 bases at J, leaving 6 bases unmatched. The CDR3 has 16 residues. CDR3 in amino acids: CASSQYPAGGQETQYF. CDR3 in DNA: TGCGCCAGCAGTCAATACCCCGCGGGGGGACAAGAGACCCAGTACTTC.

DNA of the CDR3: TGTGCCAGTAGTACAGGGGAGTCGAATGAAAAACTGTTTTTT. Protein product: CASSTGESNEKLFF. The chain uses TRBV19 and TRBJ1-4; D is perhaps TRBD1 (6 bases). Trimming took 4 bases from V and 5 from J, leaving 11 bases between them. Germline assignment: CDR1 LNHDA and CDR2 SQIVND (reference sequence). CDR3 size: 14 residues.

The V call is TRBV2, the J call TRBJ2-3, with no clear D. Germline V CDR1 and CDR2: SNHLY, FYNNEI. The V gene lost 7 bases and the J gene lost 6 bases, with 17 bases spanning the gap. This CDR3 spans 14 amino acids. CDR3 nucleotide sequence: TGTGCCAGCACTCTCTCGGTAGTCAGGGATACGCAGTATTTT. The encoded protein is CASTLSVVRDTQYF.

This chain uses TRBV7-2 with TRBJ1-4; 9 bases are shared with TRBD1. This CDR3 comprises 14 residues. V lost 6 bases to trimming and J lost 4 bases; unmatched junction nucleotides: 3. Germline CDR1 is SGHTA and CDR2 is FQGNSA. In DNA, the CDR3 is TGTGCCAGCAGTCTGGACAGGGGTAATGAAAAACTGTTTTTT. This translates into CASSLDRGNEKLFF.

This rearrangement joins TRBV2 to TRBJ2-4, with 8 nucleotides matching TRBD1. Germline CDR1 is SNHLY and CDR2 is FYNNEI. The CDR3 length is 13 residues. With 6 bases clipped from V and 7 bases from J, the junction kept 5 bases outside the gene matches. The CDR3 DNA sequence: TGTGCCAGCAGGGGGACAGGCGGTAACATTCAGTACTTC. It codes for CASRGTGGNIQYF.

The chain couples TRBV28 to TRBJ2-7, with no clear D. V gave up 5 bases and J gave up 3 bases, with 5 bases separating them. The CDR3 length is 11 residues. Germline loops: CDR1 MDHEN, CDR2 SYDVKM. The CDR3 DNA is TGTGCCAGCAGTCGATTCTACGAGCAGTACTTC. This codes for CASSRFYEQYF. Variable domain in full (rest from reference TRBV28 and TRBJ2-7): DVKVTQSSRYLVKRTGEKVFLECVQDMDHENMFWYRQDPGLGLRLIYFSYDVKMKEKGDIPEGYSVSREKKERFSLILESASTNQTSMYLCASSRFYEQYFGPGTRLTVT.

The chain combines TRBV30 with TRBJ1-5, with D unresolved. Germline loops: CDR1 GTSNPN, CDR2 SVGIG (reference sequence). Trimming shortened V by 4 bases and J by 10 bases, and 2 bases separated the two germline ends. This CDR3 is built from 8 residues. The CDR3 spells CAWTPQHF. CDR3 DNA: TGTGCCTGGACCCCCCAGCATTTT.

This rearrangement joins TRBV10-3 to TRBJ2-3; 8 bases are shared with TRBD2. Germline assignment: CDR1 ENHRY and CDR2 SYGVKD. The J segment lost 2 bases and the V segment lost 10 bases, leaving 5 bases of the junction unmatched. The CDR3 extends over 13 amino acids. This chain's CDR3 is CATLSGITDTQYF. As DNA, the CDR3 is TGTGCCACCCTTAGCGGGATCACAGATACGCAGTATTTT.

The gene calls are TRBV27 and TRBJ2-7; D is perhaps TRBD1 or TRBD2 (5 bases each). CDR1 and CDR2 (germline): MNHEY, SMNVEV (reference sequence). The V and J ends lost 6 bases and 9 bases respectively, with 24 bases between them. The length of the CDR3 is 15 residues. The CDR3 spells CASRLPPGTFRVQYF. CDR3 DNA sequence: TGTGCCAGCAGGCTCCCCCCCGGGACCTTCAGAGTGCAGTACTTC.

The rearrangement joins TRBV6-5 to TRBJ2-7, with D perhaps matching TRBD1 (6 bases). V lost 5 bases to trimming and J lost 3 bases, with 14 bases between them. In germline, CDR1 is MNHEY, CDR2 SVGAGI. The CDR3 contains 14 residues. The CDR3 reads CASSRRQAFYEQYF. The CDR3 coding sequence is TGTGCCAGCAGTCGCCGACAGGCGTTCTACGAGCAGTACTTC.

The chain joins TRBV21-1 to TRBJ2-7. TRBV21-1 is marked as a pseudogene. The CDR3 contains 12 residues. In nucleotides, the CDR3 is TGTGCCAGCAGCAAGGTGGGGTACGAGCAGTACTTC. Protein sequence: CASSKVGYEQYF.

The rearrangement links TRBV10-3 to TRBJ1-1; 7 nucleotides line up with TRBD1. Germline trimming cut 6 bases from V and 2 bases from J; bases unmatched to any gene: 6. This CDR3 contains 14 residues. From germline, CDR1 is ENHRY and CDR2 SYGVKD. The CDR3 DNA reads TGTGCCATCAGAAGACAGGGAGGTAACACTGAAGCTTTCTTT. This codes for CAIRRQGGNTEAFF.

The chain joins TRBV7-2 to TRBJ1-1; D is uncertain. This CDR3 comprises 14 residues. V was clipped by 3 bases and J by 4 bases, with 12 bases between them. Looked up from germline, CDR1 is SGHTA and CDR2 is FQGNSA. CDR3 protein: CASSLGGFGTEAFF. CDR3 nucleotides: TGTGCCAGCAGCTTGGGAGGTTTTGGCACTGAAGCTTTCTTT.

This clone appeared a single time. V and J are TRBV2 and TRBJ2-3, with 7 bases matching TRBD1. This CDR3 spans 14 amino acids. Germline CDR1 SNHLY, CDR2 FYNNEI. V trimming: 6 bases; J trimming: 0 bases; junction bases outside the gene matches: 3. This CDR3 is CASSPGQSTDTQYF. CDR3 sequence (DNA): TGTGCCAGCAGCCCGGGACAGAGCACAGATACGCAGTATTTT.

The CDR3 DNA is TGTGCCAGCAGTGACTCTAGCGGGAGTGAGGTTGAGCAGTTCTTC. It yields the protein CASSDSSGSEVEQFF. V is TRBV6-4 and J is TRBJ2-1; 9 positions agree with TRBD2. This CDR3 is 15 amino acids long. Per germline, CDR1 MRHNA and CDR2 SNTAGT. Trimming took 0 bases from V and 9 from J; bases not matched to a gene: 6.

This chain uses TRBV7-9 with TRBJ2-3, with TRBD2 identical over 7 bases. The junction had 10 bases not matched to a gene; V was cut back by 11 bases and J by 2 bases. CDR1 is SEHNR and CDR2 is FQNEAQ in the germline V gene (reference sequence). CDR3 length equals 14 residues. The CDR3 loop is CAGGPSGNTDTQYF. The CDR3 region has the DNA TGTGCCGGAGGGCCGAGCGGGAACACAGATACGCAGTATTTT.

Only one count was recorded for this clone. The chain combines TRBV7-2 with TRBJ1-6; 7 positions agree with TRBD1. Germline trimming cut 4 bases from V and 7 bases from J; bases unmatched to any gene: 4. CDR1 is SGHTA and CDR2 is FQGNSA in the germline V gene. This CDR3 has 14 amino acids. The CDR3 sequence: CASSYPRGNSPLHF. For the CDR3, the DNA is TGTGCCAGCAGCTACCCCAGGGGGAATTCACCCCTCCACTTT.

The CDR3 coding sequence is TGCAGCGTTAGTTACTACAATGAGCAGTTCTTC. Its translation: CSVSYYNEQFF. The rearrangement joins TRBV29-1 to TRBJ2-1, with D uncertain. The CDR3 length is 11 residues. With 5 bases removed from V and 3 bases from J, the gap between germline ends came to 5 bases. Germline V lookup: CDR1 SQVTM, CDR2 ANQGSEA.

V and J are TRBV5-4 and TRBJ2-1; the D is unclear. From germline, CDR1 is SGHNT and CDR2 YYREEE (reference sequence). The ends were cut back, 1 base at V and 6 bases at J, with 5 bases in the middle. This CDR3 region has 12 residues. The CDR3, as DNA: TGTGCCAGCAGCTTGAGCGTCAATGAGCAGTTCTTC. Amino acids: CASSLSVNEQFF.

V is TRBV29-1 and J is TRBJ2-5; D might be TRBD1 (6 bases). V was shortened by 0 bases and J by 2 bases, with 13 bases between the two germline ends. Germline V gene sequence: CDR1 SQVTM, CDR2 ANQGSEA. The CDR3 spans 15 residues. CDR3 amino acids: CSVEDRGRGQETQYF. The CDR3 DNA follows: TGCAGCGTTGAAGATCGCGGCAGGGGACAAGAGACCCAGTACTTC.

The chain recombines TRBV14 with TRBJ2-7; no clear D. This CDR3 has 15 residues. The germline gives CDR1 SGHDN, CDR2 FVKESK. V was shortened by 0 bases and J by 7 bases, with 16 bases between the two germline ends. This CDR3 is CASSQDGSYPREQYF. CDR3 nucleotides: TGTGCCAGCAGCCAAGACGGGTCTTACCCTAGGGAGCAGTACTTC.

The chain is built from TRBV5-1 and TRBJ2-7; 7 bases are shared with TRBD1. CDR1 SGHRS and CDR2 YFSETQ come from the germline V gene. This CDR3 is 15 amino acids long. V was pared by 4 bases and J by 0 bases, with 7 bases of the junction left unmatched. The CDR3 sequence: CASSRSRDSSYEQYF. Written as DNA, the CDR3 is TGCGCCAGCAGCCGGTCCCGGGACAGCTCCTACGAGCAGTACTTC.

This clone was observed a few times. This chain joins TRBV5-4 and TRBJ1-1, with 7 bases identical to TRBD1. V lost 3 bases to trimming and J lost 1 base; unmatched junction nucleotides: 0. CDR3 length: 13 residues. Germline CDR1 and CDR2: SGHNT and YYREEE (reference sequence). CDR3 protein: CASSWDRNTEAFF. For the CDR3, the DNA is TGTGCCAGCAGCTGGGACAGGAACACTGAAGCTTTCTTT.

This clone has a single count. The chain uses TRBV7-2 and TRBJ2-5; TRBD2 aligns across 7 bases. The CDR3 loop spans 15 amino acids. Germline assignment: CDR1 SGHTA and CDR2 FQGNSA. V lost 5 bases and J lost 4; bases outside the gene matches: 10. The CDR3 DNA reads TGTGCCAGCAGCGTCCTACTAGCGTCAGGAGAGACCCAGTACTTC. This codes for CASSVLLASGETQYF. The complete variable domain, with remaining parts taken from reference TRBV7-2 and TRBJ2-5, reads GAGVSQSPSNKVTEKGKDVELRCDPISGHTALYWYRQSLGQGLEFLIYFQGNSAPDKSGLPSDRFSAERTGGSVSTLTIQRTQQEDSAVYLCASSVLLASGETQYFGPGTRLLVL.

The chain combines TRBV5-1 with TRBJ1-4; no clear D. Trimming removed 1 base at V and 3 bases at J, with 10 bases between. The CDR3 has 15 amino acids. Germline lookup yields CDR1 SGHRS and CDR2 YFSETQ. The DNA for the CDR3 is TGCGCCAGCAGCTTGCGAGGGCTTGCTAATGAAAAACTGTTTTTT. Translated, it gives CASSLRGLANEKLFF.

This clone was picked up a small number of times. This chain connects TRBV5-1 to TRBJ2-1, with 11 bases lining up with TRBD2. The junction had 4 bases not matched to a gene; V was cut back by 1 base and J by 7 bases. The CDR3 is 15 residues long. Germline-derived CDR1 and CDR2 are SGHRS and YFSETQ. The CDR3 spells CASSLLIAGGNEQFF. CDR3 bases: TGCGCCAGCAGCTTGTTAATAGCGGGAGGGAATGAGCAGTTCTTC.

The rearrangement links TRBV10-2 to TRBJ2-7; D perhaps matches TRBD2 (6 bases). V was pared by 3 bases and J by 0 bases, with 18 bases between. CDR1 and CDR2 (germline): WSHSY, SAAADI. The CDR3 has 17 amino acids. The CDR3 DNA reads as TGCGCCAGCAGTGACTCGCGTTTTGCGGGGAGCTCCTACGAGCAGTACTTC. Its translation is CASSDSRFAGSSYEQYF.

This chain uses TRBV7-8 with TRBJ2-7; 11 bases agree with TRBD1. The CDR3 contains 17 residues. V was pared by 8 bases and J by 6 bases, with 18 bases of the junction left unmatched. Germline-derived CDR1 and CDR2 are SGHVS and FQNEAQ. CDR3: CASRSRGLLGTGGEQYF. DNA of the CDR3: TGTGCCAGCCGAAGCCGGGGTCTGCTGGGGACAGGGGGCGAGCAGTACTTC.

V is TRBV5-1 and J is TRBJ2-2; D gene ambiguous. V lost 2 bases and J lost 0, with 5 bases in between. This CDR3 has 14 amino acids. CDR1 SGHRS and CDR2 YFSETQ come from the germline V gene. CDR3 coding DNA: TGCGCCAGCAGCTTTAGTGCGAACACCGGGGAGCTGTTTTTT. Translating gives CASSFSANTGELFF.